The 29 T cell receptor beta chains reported below all come from one sample, sequenced in a study of blood T cell repertoires in COVID-19. The data were produced by immunoSEQ multiplex PCR, yet TCRdb's version contains in-frame clones alone and is incomplete. The sample holds around 150,000 clones, more than 60% seen once. Material for sequencing was peripheral blood. The receptors stem from a woman between 50 and 59 years old with active or convalescent COVID-19.

The chain links TRBV5-8 to TRBJ2-7; 8 bases map to TRBD1. The V and J ends lost 0 bases and 5 bases, in that order; junction bases with no gene match: 4. This CDR3 is 14 amino acids long. CDR1 is SGHTS and CDR2 is YDEGEE in the germline V gene. CDR3 bases: TGTGCCAGCAGCTTGGTCAGGACAGGGAACGAGCAGTACTTC. This sequence encodes CASSLVRTGNEQYF. The entire variable domain, with the rest obtained from reference TRBV5-8 and TRBJ2-7, is as follows: EAGVTQSPTHLIKTRGQQATLRCSPISGHTSVYWYQQALGLGLQFLLWYDEGEERNRGNFPPRFSGRQFPNYSSELNVNALELEDSALYLCASSLVRTGNEQYFGPGTRLTVT.

The rearrangement uses TRBV6-6 and TRBJ1-1; 7 bases match TRBD1. The CDR3 runs 14 residues. The junction had 9 bases not matched to a gene; V was cut back by 6 bases and J by 5 bases. Per the germline V gene, CDR1 is MNHNY and CDR2 is SVGAGI (reference sequence). CDR3 DNA sequence: TGTGCCAGCAGAAAACAGGGGACGGGGACTGAAGCTTTCTTT. Translating it yields CASRKQGTGTEAFF.

This clone was counted a few times. CDR3: CASSGATGGSNEKLFF. DNA of the CDR3: TGTGCCAGCAGTGGGGCCACAGGGGGATCTAATGAAAAACTGTTTTTT. This sequence joins TRBV28 and TRBJ1-4; TRBD1 agrees at 8 bases. Germline V CDR1 and CDR2: MDHEN, SYDVKM. Trimming cost V 5 bases and J 3 bases; bases outside gene matches: 8. The CDR3 consists of 16 residues. Supplemented by reference TRBV28 and TRBJ1-4, the full variable domain reads DVKVTQSSRYLVKRTGEKVFLECVQDMDHENMFWYRQDPGLGLRLIYFSYDVKMKEKGDIPEGYSVSREKKERFSLILESASTNQTSMYLCASSGATGGSNEKLFFGSGTQLSVL.

The J gene is TRBJ1-4, the V gene TRBV6-6; D might be TRBD1 (6 bases). V lost 2 bases and J 4 bases, leaving 14 bases between the germline ends. Germline assignment: CDR1 MNHNY and CDR2 SVGAGI (reference sequence). This CDR3 comprises 16 residues. This CDR3 is CASSYAGTRINEKLFF. CDR3 nucleotides: TGTGCCAGCAGTTACGCCGGGACAAGAATTAATGAAAAACTGTTTTTT.

This clone was found once. V and J are TRBV30 and TRBJ2-1; 8 positions match TRBD2. This CDR3 spans 15 amino acids. V lost 0 bases to trimming and J lost 5 bases; unmatched junction nucleotides: 6. In germline, CDR1 is GTSNPN, CDR2 SVGIG (reference sequence). The CDR3 region is CAWSVGTRIHNEQFF. DNA for the CDR3: TGTGCCTGGAGTGTTGGGACTAGGATTCACAATGAGCAGTTCTTC.

A single count supports this clone. V is TRBV24-1 and J is TRBJ2-2; no reliable D call. The germline V and J ends were trimmed by 5 bases and 0 bases, with 3 bases remaining between them. The length of the CDR3 is 13 residues. The germline CDR1 and CDR2 sequences are KGHDR and SFDVKD. The CDR3 reads CATSVTNTGELFF. CDR3 bases: TGTGCCACCAGTGTCACGAACACCGGGGAGCTGTTTTTT.

The rearrangement uses TRBV5-6 and TRBJ2-3, with TRBD2 as a possible D gene (5 bases). Germline CDR1 reads SGHDT; CDR2 reads YYEEEE. The V end was cut by 2 bases, the J end by 2 bases, with 12 bases between. The CDR3 has 15 amino acids. This chain's CDR3 is CASSFELVATDTQYF. CDR3 bases: TGTGCCAGCAGCTTTGAACTAGTAGCCACAGATACGCAGTATTTT. The variable domain in full, with the rest retrieved from reference TRBV5-6 and TRBJ2-3, is DAGVTQSPTHLIKTRGQQVTLRCSPKSGHDTVSWYQQALGQGPQFIFQYYEEEERQRGNFPDRFSGHQFPNYSSELNVNALLLGDSALYLCASSFELVATDTQYFGPGTRLTVL.

This sequence joins TRBV10-3 and TRBJ1-5; a weak D match, TRBD1 (6 bases). Trimming took 8 bases from V and 1 from J, leaving 12 bases between them. The CDR3 contains 14 residues. Per germline, CDR1 ENHRY and CDR2 SYGVKD. The CDR3 sequence: CAIGGQTSNQPQHF. CDR3 sequence (DNA): TGTGCCATCGGAGGACAGACAAGCAATCAGCCCCAGCATTTT.

The chain links TRBV5-1 to TRBJ2-3; TRBD2 matches at 15 bases. The V gene's germline CDR1 is SGHRS and CDR2 YFSETQ. CDR3 length: 15 residues. J was trimmed by 4 bases and V by 4 bases; bases with no gene match: 1. CDR3 in DNA: TGCGCCAGCAGCCGGACTAGCGGGAGGGCAGATACGCAGTATTTT. Its translation: CASSRTSGRADTQYF.

The rearrangement joins TRBV18 to TRBJ1-6; TRBD1 is a possible D gene (5 bases). This CDR3 is 18 amino acids long. Germline lookup yields CDR1 KGHSH and CDR2 LQKENI. V was pared by 2 bases and J by 0 bases, with 14 bases between. The CDR3 DNA reads as TGTGCCAGCTCACCATTGGAGCAGGGTGGCTCCTATAATTCACCCCTCCACTTT. As protein: CASSPLEQGGSYNSPLHF.

As regards this clone: This specimen includes other DNA sequences encoding the same CDR3. The chain is built from TRBV7-3 and TRBJ1-3, with D perhaps matching TRBD1 (6 bases). From germline, CDR1 is SGHTA and CDR2 FQGTGA. This CDR3 has 14 amino acids. Between the trimmed V and J ends, which lost 5 bases and 4 bases, there was a span of 12 bases. As DNA, the CDR3 is TGTGCCAGCAGCACCACAGGGTCCGGAAACACCATATATTTT. This codes for CASSTTGSGNTIYF. Full variable domain (missing parts from reference TRBV7-3 and TRBJ1-3): GAGVSQTPSNKVTEKGKYVELRCDPISGHTALYWYRQSLGQGPEFLIYFQGTGAADDSGLPNDRFFAVRPEGSVSTLKIQRTERGDSAVYLCASSTTGSGNTIYFGEGSWLTVV.

The chain is built from TRBV10-3 and TRBJ2-1, with D perhaps matching TRBD1 (5 bases). Germline V gene data show CDR1 as ENHRY and CDR2 as SYGVKD. The CDR3 extends over 12 amino acids. V was clipped by 2 bases and J by 6 bases, with 5 bases between them. CDR3: CAISEDSNEQFF. As DNA, the CDR3 is TGTGCCATCAGTGAGGACAGCAATGAGCAGTTCTTC.

The rearrangement uses TRBV19 and TRBJ1-1; 11 positions agree with TRBD1. Trimming removed 3 bases from V and 2 bases from J; junction bases left unmatched: 2. The germline V gene has CDR1 LNHDA and CDR2 SQIVND (reference sequence). The CDR3 loop spans 15 amino acids. The CDR3 DNA reads as TGTGCCAGTAGTATCGGACAGGGGGCTAACACTGAAGCTTTCTTT. Translation: CASSIGQGANTEAFF.

The V call is TRBV2, the J call TRBJ1-4; the match to TRBD1 covers 8 bases. CDR1 and CDR2 (germline): SNHLY, FYNNEI. V was pared by 8 bases and J by 5 bases, with 19 bases of the junction left unmatched. The CDR3 is made up of 18 amino acids. The CDR3 nucleotides are TGTGCCAGCTCGATCCGCCCACCCGGACGGACAGGGAATGAAAAACTGTTTTTT. Translation: CASSIRPPGRTGNEKLFF.

This chain uses TRBV18 with TRBJ1-5, with a weak D call TRBD1 (6 bases). The ends were cut back, 6 bases at V and 7 bases at J, with 16 bases in the middle. The CDR3 has 14 residues. CDR1 is KGHSH, CDR2 LQKENI, per germline. CDR3 region: CASSPTGLNQPQHF. The CDR3 region has the DNA TGTGCCAGCTCTCCTACAGGGTTAAACCAGCCCCAGCATTTT.

CDR3 nucleotides: TGTGCCAGCAGTAGGCGACAGTCCCTTACTGAAGCTTTCTTT. Encoded protein: CASSRRQSLTEAFF. The chain joins TRBV6-2 or TRBV6-3 to TRBJ1-1, with D possibly matching TRBD1 (5 bases). Germline CDR1 and CDR2: MNHEY and SVGEGT. V was cut by 5 bases and J by 5 bases, with 15 bases left in between. The CDR3 sequence is 14 residues long.

The sample holds a few counts of this clone. The rearrangement joins TRBV2 to TRBJ2-2, with 14 bases identical to TRBD2. Trimming took 5 bases from V and 6 from J; bases not matched to a gene: 8. Germline V CDR1 and CDR2: SNHLY, FYNNEI. The CDR3 spans 17 residues. The CDR3 nucleotides read TGTGCCAGCAGTCACCGGACTAGCGGGGGGAGGTCCGGGGAGCTGTTTTTT. It translates to CASSHRTSGGRSGELFF.

This chain connects TRBV4-3 to TRBJ2-7; D remains ambiguous. V lost 1 base and J 3 bases, leaving 7 bases between the germline ends. This CDR3 has 13 amino acids. In germline, CDR1 is LGHNA, CDR2 YSLEER. The CDR3 spells CASSQGVYYEQYF. The CDR3 nucleotides read TGCGCCAGCAGCCAAGGCGTGTACTACGAGCAGTACTTC.

The sample holds a few counts of this clone. This chain connects TRBV6-5 to TRBJ1-1; 9 nucleotides align to TRBD1. The CDR3 has 14 amino acids. Germline values: CDR1 MNHEY, CDR2 SVGAGI. J was trimmed by 1 base and V by 7 bases; bases with no gene match: 4. As DNA, the CDR3 is TGTGCCAGCACCCGGACAGGGGAGAACACTGAAGCTTTCTTT. The encoded protein is CASTRTGENTEAFF.

In this sample, this clone turned up a few times. The gene calls are TRBV7-2 and TRBJ2-3, with a weak D call TRBD1 (8 bases). The CDR3 is 15 residues long. Trimming removed 2 bases from V and 6 bases from J, with 15 bases in between. The germline gives CDR1 SGHTA, CDR2 FQGNSA. The CDR3 sequence: CASSLNRGGSDTQYF. The CDR3 coding sequence is TGTGCCAGCAGCTTAAACAGGGGGGGATCTGATACGCAGTATTTT.

This chain links TRBV7-3 with TRBJ2-5; TRBD1 agrees at 8 bases. The germline CDR1 and CDR2 sequences are SGHTA and FQGTGA. With V trimmed by 3 bases and J by 1 base, 4 bases remained unmatched. The CDR3 has 15 amino acids. Here the CDR3 reads CASSFDRGLQETQYF. The CDR3 DNA follows: TGTGCCAGCAGCTTCGACAGGGGTCTCCAAGAGACCCAGTACTTC.

The rearrangement links TRBV5-1 to TRBJ2-5; a weak D match, TRBD2 (5 bases). CDR3 length equals 14 residues. Germline CDR1 and CDR2: SGHRS and YFSETQ. Trimming shortened V by 4 bases and J by 3 bases, and 13 bases separated the two germline ends. Here the CDR3 reads CASSPAGLEETQYF. The CDR3 region has the DNA TGCGCCAGCAGCCCGGCGGGCCTAGAAGAGACCCAGTACTTC.

The chain couples TRBV30 to TRBJ1-2; 7 bases are a match to TRBD1. V was pared by 1 base and J by 7 bases, with 9 bases of the junction left unmatched. In germline, CDR1 is GTSNPN, CDR2 SVGIG (reference sequence). CDR3 length: 14 residues. CDR3: CAWSGETGNVGYTF. For the CDR3, the DNA is TGTGCCTGGAGTGGGGAGACAGGGAATGTTGGCTACACCTTC.

The chain's CDR3 is CASSEGQNYQPQHF. CDR3 in DNA: TGTGCCAGCAGTGAGGGACAGAACTATCAGCCCCAGCATTTT. The chain is built from TRBV6-1 and TRBJ1-5; 7 nucleotides match TRBD1. The germline V gene encodes CDR1 MNHNS and CDR2 SASEGT. V lost 3 bases and J lost 5; bases outside the gene matches: 4. The CDR3 has 14 amino acids.

The chain links TRBV18 to TRBJ1-1; possibly TRBD1 for D (6 bases). The CDR3 length is 14 residues. Looked up from germline, CDR1 is KGHSH and CDR2 is LQKENI. V was cut by 3 bases and J by 3 bases, with 11 bases left in between. This CDR3 is CASSPDRYYTEAFF. Here the CDR3 DNA reads TGTGCCAGCTCACCTGACAGGTACTACACTGAAGCTTTCTTT.

J is TRBJ2-1 and V is TRBV19; possibly TRBD1 for D (6 bases). The germline gives CDR1 LNHDA, CDR2 SQIVND (reference sequence). Trimming cost V 3 bases and J 1 base, with 13 bases left between them. The CDR3 sequence is 16 residues long. The CDR3 protein is CASSIRGRGSYNEQFF. CDR3 bases: TGTGCCAGTAGTATTAGGGGCAGGGGATCCTACAATGAGCAGTTCTTC.

A single count supports this clone. The CDR3 spells CASSWDRGLNQPQHF. CDR3 sequence (DNA): TGTGCCAGCAGTTGGGACAGGGGTTTAAATCAGCCCCAGCATTTT. The chain uses TRBV28 and TRBJ1-5; 10 bases fit TRBD1. V shed 4 bases and J 4 bases; nucleotides not matched to a gene: 4. Germline CDR1 MDHEN, CDR2 SYDVKM. CDR3 length: 15 amino acids.

J is TRBJ2-5 and V is TRBV6-5; tentative D call: TRBD1 (5 bases). CDR1 is MNHEY and CDR2 is SVGAGI in the germline V gene. Trimming cost V 0 bases and J 0 bases, with 8 bases left between them. This CDR3 contains 15 residues. For the CDR3, the DNA is TGTGCCAGCAGTTACTCCGGACACTACCAAGAGACCCAGTACTTC. This sequence encodes CASSYSGHYQETQYF.

The V call is TRBV11-2, the J call TRBJ2-4; the match to TRBD2 covers 14 bases. The germline gives CDR1 SGHAT, CDR2 FQNNGV. The CDR3 runs to 16 residues. V was clipped by 5 bases and J by 5 bases; unmatched bases: 5. As DNA, the CDR3 is TGTGCCAGCAGCCCTGGGACTAGCGGGGGACAAAACATTCAGTACTTC. As protein: CASSPGTSGGQNIQYF.